This T cell receptor beta chain is from a study of blood T cell repertoires in COVID-19. This clone has only one observation. As handled by the study authors: How many nucleated cells were present was estimated from reference gene primer amplification. Data came from immunoSEQ multiplex PCR; TCRdb stores just in-frame clones and leaves some out. V, J and clone size reflect that table, while D and trimming were determined from the DNA. Of around 50,000 clones listed, about 89% are singletons. V lost 3 bases, J lost 0 bases, and 8 bases lay in between. The CDR3 contains 14 residues. CDR1 MNHNS and CDR2 SASEGT come from the germline V gene.

The V gene is TRBV6-1, the J gene TRBJ1-1; D is possibly TRBD1 (6 bases). Sample: peripheral blood. The source is a man between 60 and 75 years old with active or convalescent COVID-19. CDR3 amino acids: CASSERQVNTEAFF. The DNA for the CDR3 is TGTGCCAGCAGTGAGAGACAGGTGAACACTGAAGCTTTCTTT.